Reported below is one TCR beta chain. What it binds is unknown. The ends lost 7 bases at V and 3 bases at J; junction bases unmatched: 6. Germline loops: CDR1 SNHLY, CDR2 FYNNEI. The CDR3 contains 14 residues. The source of the sample is a study of CD8+ T cells in alopecia areata. Across the study: Severity among treated patients was scored by the percentage of scalp area affected. Study findings and constraints: Scalp clonality, along with expanded CD8+ clones among the top 100, was significantly decreased by tofacitinib. With one nonresponder, baseline CD8+ expansion's link to response remains uncertain. A great number of expanded lesional clones endured in scalp and blood during tofacitinib.

RNA extraction was followed by reverse transcription into cDNA, which acted as the sequencing template. The assay was immunoSEQ multiplex PCR, and TCRdb's table has in-frame clones only and misses some. The sample records approximately 200,000 clones, 45% to 65% being singletons. Stated treatment: oral pan-JAK inhibitor, 5-10 mg twice daily. Sequencing was performed on CD4+ T cells sorted from blood, taken at week 4, from a patient treated with tofacitinib. This clonotype was obtained from a human donor with alopecia areata. This rearrangement joins TRBV2 to TRBJ1-2; TRBD1 agrees at 9 bases. The CDR3: CASMGTGSHYGYTF. The CDR3 nucleotides read TGTGCCAGCATGGGGACAGGGTCCCACTATGGCTACACCTTC.